These 8 T cell receptor beta chains originate from one sample sequenced in a study of cytomegalovirus exposure and HLA in healthy donors (dated by TCRdb to about 2017). The protocol used for the library was the immunoSEQ multiplex PCR assay. For the multiplex PCR, a mixture combining 60 forward primers for TCR Vbeta segments and 13 reverse primers for TCR Jbeta segments was used. TCRdb took this table from immuneACCESS and kept in-frame rearrangements with V and J called. Such tables lack part of the clones; where checked against another copy, unresolved V genes explain under half of the gap, and the rest is unexplained. This sample lists approximately 140,000 clones; roughly 80% were detected once. Clones ranked in the top ten supply about 6.7% of the sample. The sequencing input was PBMCs. These receptors were taken from a woman in her forties in good health and CMV-seropositive.

The CDR3 region is CAWSPQQGNQPQHF. The CDR3 DNA is TGTGCCTGGAGTCCCCAACAGGGCAATCAGCCCCAGCATTTT. This chain joins TRBV30 and TRBJ1-5; D might be TRBD1 (5 bases). Germline CDR1 and CDR2: GTSNPN and SVGIG (reference sequence). The CDR3 spans 14 residues. V lost 2 bases to trimming and J lost 2 bases, with 10 bases between them.

The V and J genes are TRBV9 and TRBJ2-2; 11 bases line up with TRBD1. The CDR3 runs 15 residues. V was clipped by 4 bases and J by 7 bases; unmatched bases: 6. Per germline, CDR1 SGDLS and CDR2 YYNGEE. Written as DNA, the CDR3 is TGTGCCAGCAGCCTAAGGACAGGGGGCGTCGGGGAGCTGTTTTTT. As protein: CASSLRTGGVGELFF. The complete variable domain, with remaining parts taken from reference TRBV9 and TRBJ2-2, reads DSGVTQTPKHLITATGQRVTLRCSPRSGDLSVYWYQQSLDQGLQFLIQYYNGEERAKGNILERFSAQQFPDLHSELNLSSLELGDSALYFCASSLRTGGVGELFFGEGSRLTVL.

This clone was observed once. This chain connects TRBV30 to TRBJ1-2; D is ambiguous. Germline lookup yields CDR1 GTSNPN and CDR2 SVGIG (reference sequence). The CDR3 contains 14 residues. Trimming took 3 bases from V and 0 from J, leaving 11 bases between them. The CDR3 nucleotides read TGTGCCTGGAGGGGCGGGGAGACTAACTATGGCTACACCTTC. Translated, it gives CAWRGGETNYGYTF.

The chain links TRBV5-1 to TRBJ2-7; D is uncertain. CDR1 is SGHRS, CDR2 YFSETQ, per germline. The CDR3 sequence is 11 residues long. V was trimmed by 0 bases and J by 7 bases, leaving 5 bases between them. DNA for the CDR3: TGCGCCAGCAGCTTGGGGCAGGAGCAGTACTTC. Translated, it gives CASSLGQEQYF.

In this sample, this clone turned up once. This chain links TRBV11-3 with TRBJ2-1, with 7 bases identical to TRBD2. This CDR3 has 13 residues. V shed 3 bases and J 6 bases; nucleotides not matched to a gene: 2. From germline, CDR1 is SGHNT and CDR2 YENEEA. CDR3 DNA: TGTGCCAGCAGCTTGCCGGGGGGCAATGAGCAGTTCTTC. Protein product: CASSLPGGNEQFF.

J is TRBJ2-7 and V is TRBV28; 9 bases line up with TRBD1. This CDR3 contains 13 residues. Germline loops: CDR1 MDHEN, CDR2 SYDVKM. V trimming: 5 bases; J trimming: 3 bases; junction bases outside the gene matches: 2. Here the CDR3 DNA reads TGTGCCAGCAGTCTGGGACAGGGCTACGAGCAGTACTTC. Translating gives CASSLGQGYEQYF.

The V call is TRBV4-1, the J call TRBJ1-1; TRBD1 might be the D (5 bases). From germline, CDR1 is MGHRA and CDR2 YSYEKL. The germline V and J ends were trimmed by 0 bases and 7 bases, with 18 bases remaining between them. CDR3 length equals 16 residues. The CDR3 protein is CASSQDLSGRGCEAFF. CDR3 in DNA: TGCGCCAGCAGCCAAGATCTTTCGGGTCGGGGGTGTGAAGCTTTCTTT.

The chain employs TRBV11-2 and TRBJ1-2; D uncertain. V was trimmed by 0 bases and J by 1 base, leaving 9 bases between them. This CDR3 contains 15 residues. Germline V gene data show CDR1 as SGHAT and CDR2 as FQNNGV. For the CDR3, the DNA is TGTGCCAGCAGCTTAGATCTTCTATTTAACTATGGCTACACCTTC. Amino acid sequence: CASSLDLLFNYGYTF.